The 11 T cell receptor beta chains in this list originate from one sample, sequenced in a study of human T cells and chemical hapten exposure. TCRdb redid the calling of the RACE reads with MiXCR, one entry per CDR3 protein. The sample holds some 83,000 distinct CDR3 sequences, about 10% seen once. The time point is: patch test 1, 2 weeks after DPC sensitization. Treatment defined: therapeutic diphenylcyclopropenone sensitization with weekly scalp DPC. Specimen: whole blood, collected in connection with sensitization to the hapten diphenylcyclopropenone (DPC). These receptors were collected from a woman aged 45-65 years with alopecia areata. Some clones in this sample may be carry-over from other donors' samples.

V and J are TRBV15 and TRBJ1-5; D may be TRBD1 (6 bases). V dropped 5 bases and J dropped 3 bases, with 14 bases sitting between them. CDR1 LNHNV and CDR2 YYDKDF come from the germline V gene (reference sequence). This CDR3 is built from 15 residues. CDR3 sequence (DNA): TGTGCCACCAGCCCGAGGGGGGGTAACAATCAGCCCCAGCATTTT. Its translation: CATSPRGGNNQPQHF. Full variable domain (rest looked up from reference TRBV15 and TRBJ1-5): DAMVIQNPRYQVTQFGKPVTLSCSQTLNHNVMYWYQQKSSQAPKLLFHYYDKDFNNEADTPDNFQSRRPNTSFCFLDIRSPGLGDTAMYLCATSPRGGNNQPQHFGDGTRLSIL.

V is TRBV3-1 and J is TRBJ2-3, with D possibly TRBD1 on 6 matching bases. This CDR3 contains 16 residues. Looked up from germline, CDR1 is LGHDT and CDR2 is YNNKEL (reference sequence). The germline V and J ends were trimmed by 5 bases and 1 base, with 16 bases remaining between them. The CDR3 region is CASSLTGTQGTDTQYF. CDR3 nucleotide sequence: TGTGCCAGCAGCTTAACCGGGACACAGGGCACAGATACGCAGTATTTT.

The table lists this clonotype with many counts. The J gene is TRBJ2-1, the V gene TRBV7-9; no definite D call. Per the germline V gene, CDR1 is SEHNR and CDR2 is FQNEAQ (reference sequence). Trimming took off 3 bases at V and 0 bases at J, with 6 bases between the two ends. The CDR3 runs 14 residues. CDR3 loop: CASSFPGSYNEQFF. The CDR3, as DNA: TGTGCCAGCAGCTTCCCGGGCTCCTACAATGAGCAGTTCTTC.

This clonotype has a count of ten or more. The chain recombines TRBV15 with TRBJ1-4; tentative D call: TRBD1 (5 bases). This CDR3 has 18 amino acids. Trimming removed 2 bases at V and 0 bases at J, with 16 bases between. Germline loops: CDR1 LNHNV, CDR2 YYDKDF (reference sequence). CDR3 region: CATSRRRAWGTTNEKLFF. The DNA for the CDR3 is TGTGCCACCAGCAGAAGGAGGGCTTGGGGGACAACTAATGAAAAACTGTTTTTT.

J is TRBJ1-6 and V is TRBV6-5, with 8 bases fitting TRBD1. Per germline, CDR1 MNHEY and CDR2 SVGAGI. The CDR3 sequence is 13 residues long. Germline trimming cut 6 bases from V and 8 bases from J; bases unmatched to any gene: 3. CDR3 nucleotide sequence: TGTGCCAGCAGACAGGGGGTGGATTCACCCCTCCACTTT. Residues: CASRQGVDSPLHF.

This clonotype was seen more than once but under ten times. The chain uses TRBV7-6 and TRBJ1-2; TRBD1 agrees at 8 bases. The CDR3 runs 16 residues. The germline V gene encodes CDR1 SGHVS and CDR2 FNYEAQ. The J segment lost 6 bases and the V segment lost 0 bases, leaving 9 bases of the junction unmatched. The CDR3 DNA sequence: TGTGCCAGCAGCTTAGCAACAGGGGGTCAAAGGGATGGCTACACCTTC. Amino acid sequence: CASSLATGGQRDGYTF.

The V gene is TRBV30, the J gene TRBJ2-3; no definite D call. V was trimmed by 2 bases and J by 3 bases, leaving 6 bases between them. Germline lookup yields CDR1 GTSNPN and CDR2 SVGIG (reference sequence). The CDR3 is made up of 12 amino acids. In DNA, the CDR3 is TGTGCCTGGAGTCAGATGACAGATACGCAGTATTTT. It is translated as CAWSQMTDTQYF.

As for this clonotype: This may be a read error, as it is one base from a much larger clone. The genes are TRBV6-2 or TRBV6-3 and TRBJ1-1; TRBD1 matches 7 bases. Germline CDR1 MNHEY, CDR2 SVGEGT. Trimming at V came to 6 bases and at J to 1 base, leaving 5 bases not matched to a gene. The CDR3 contains 14 residues. Here the CDR3 DNA reads TGTGCCAGCAGGAAGGGACAGCCGAACACTGAAGCTTTCTTT. It is translated as CASRKGQPNTEAFF.

J is TRBJ2-7 and V is TRBV5-1; D may be TRBD2 (5 bases). Trimming removed 0 bases from V and 2 bases from J, with 12 bases in between. The CDR3 extends over 15 amino acids. Germline CDR1 reads SGHRS; CDR2 reads YFSETQ. The chain's CDR3 is CASSLDLALAYEQYF. Here the CDR3 DNA reads TGCGCCAGCAGCTTGGATCTAGCCCTAGCCTACGAGCAGTACTTC.

This clonotype was seen a few times. This rearrangement joins TRBV7-2 to TRBJ2-5; D tentatively fits TRBD1 or TRBD2 (5 bases each). Germline V gives CDR1 SGHTA, CDR2 FQGNSA. The CDR3 length is 13 residues. The germline V and J ends were trimmed by 5 bases and 2 bases, with 9 bases remaining between them. DNA for the CDR3: TGTGCCAGCAGCCGGGACCGTCAAGAGACCCAGTACTTC. Translated, it gives CASSRDRQETQYF.

The chain recombines TRBV11-1 with TRBJ2-7; 12 bases fit TRBD1. The V and J ends lost 5 bases and 5 bases, in that order; junction bases with no gene match: 7. CDR1 is SGHAT and CDR2 is FQDESV in the germline V gene (reference sequence). The CDR3 has 15 amino acids. CDR3 in amino acids: CASSEWDRGPNEQYF. CDR3 nucleotide sequence: TGTGCCAGCAGCGAATGGGACAGGGGGCCTAACGAGCAGTACTTC.